The 9 T cell receptor beta chains listed next were all sequenced from one sample in a study of regulatory T cells in long-lasting Graves disease. Libraries of TCR beta came from iRepertoire HTBI primers plus Arm-PCR of CDR3 regions. MiXCR was run by TCRdb on the multiplex PCR reads, yielding one entry per CDR3 protein. The table has a few hundred thousand distinct CDR3 sequences, roughly 25% seen once; the top ten hold 25% to 35%. Time point indicated: persistent/refractory GD, antithyroid drugs over 5 years with positive TRAb. Extracted PBMC RNA gave rise to the TCR library. The specimen was peripheral blood mononuclear cells (PBMCs), collected when the disease was refractory, from a patient treated with antithyroid drugs. These receptors were obtained from a woman in her thirties or forties with Graves disease.

CDR3 in DNA: TGTGCCAGTAGCACAGGGATCTCTTTGGATCAGCCCCAGCATTTT. Translated, it gives CASSTGISLDQPQHF. The chain employs TRBV19 and TRBJ1-5, with D perhaps matching TRBD1 (6 bases). The germline V gene encodes CDR1 LNHDA and CDR2 SQIVND (reference sequence). The CDR3 contains 15 residues. Trimming took 6 bases from V and 5 from J, leaving 17 bases between them.

This clonotype was picked up a small number of times. V and J are TRBV12-3 or TRBV12-4 and TRBJ2-2; D is possibly TRBD1 (6 bases). Between the trimmed V and J ends, which lost 2 bases and 1 base, there was a span of 20 bases. The CDR3 consists of 19 residues. The DNA for the CDR3 is TGTGCCAGCAGTTTATATGAGTGGCCGTCACAGGGGAACACCGGGGAGCTGTTTTTT. As protein: CASSLYEWPSQGNTGELFF.

Concerning this clonotype: The germline gene is not matched at one end of the junction; a read error may be the cause. V is TRBV10-3 and J is TRBJ1-2; 7 bases line up with TRBD1. The germline V gene has CDR1 ENHRY and CDR2 SYGVKD. The CDR3 runs to 15 residues. DNA of the CDR3: TGTGCCATCGGTGAATCGGACAGGCCGACGAGGGGCTACACCTTC. Amino acids: CAIGESDRPTRGYTF.

This clonotype turned up a few times. The chain joins TRBV7-2 to TRBJ1-5, with a weak D call TRBD1 (5 bases). V was pared by 3 bases and J by 4 bases, with 10 bases between. The germline gives CDR1 SGHTA, CDR2 FQGNSA. The CDR3 extends over 14 amino acids. CDR3 in amino acids: CASSFTRDNQPQHF. As DNA, the CDR3 is TGTGCCAGCAGCTTTACCAGGGATAATCAGCCCCAGCATTTT.

This clonotype was seen a handful of times. The J gene is TRBJ2-6, the V gene TRBV5-6, with D tentatively TRBD1 (6 bases). The V end was cut by 2 bases, the J end by 2 bases, with 14 bases between. The germline V gene has CDR1 SGHDT and CDR2 YYEEEE. The CDR3 is 17 amino acids. The CDR3 region is CASSFGRGEPGANVLTF. The CDR3 bases are TGTGCCAGCAGCTTTGGCAGGGGAGAACCTGGGGCCAACGTCCTGACTTTC.

This clonotype showed up just a few times. V usage is TRBV12-3 or TRBV12-4 and J usage is TRBJ2-3; D is unclear. The CDR3 extends over 12 amino acids. Trimming shortened V by 3 bases and J by 1 base, and 2 bases separated the two germline ends. CDR3 protein: CASSFRTDTQYF. The CDR3, as DNA: TGTGCCAGCAGTTTCCGCACAGATACGCAGTATTTT.

With respect to this clonotype: A clone one base away is much larger, so this may be a read error. The J gene is TRBJ1-4, the V gene TRBV11-2; D uncertain. Per the germline V gene, CDR1 is SGHAT and CDR2 is FQNNGV. There are 14 residues in the CDR3. The V end was cut by 5 bases, the J end by 5 bases, with 12 bases between. In DNA form, the CDR3 reads TGTGCCAGCAGCAAGAACAGTCACAATGAAAAACTGTTTTTT. Amino acids: CASSKNSHNEKLFF.

This clonotype came up many times. The chain is built from TRBV7-2 and TRBJ2-5; TRBD1 aligns across 9 bases. Trimming at V came to 5 bases and at J to 10 bases, leaving 8 bases not matched to a gene. Germline loops: CDR1 SGHTA, CDR2 FQGNSA. The length of the CDR3 is 13 residues. The chain's CDR3 is CASSPSGTGNQYF. The CDR3 DNA reads as TGTGCCAGCAGCCCCTCCGGGACAGGGAACCAGTACTTC.

The table lists this clonotype with many counts. The chain employs TRBV11-2 and TRBJ2-2; D may match TRBD1 or TRBD2 (5 bases each). The V end was cut by 5 bases, the J end by 6 bases, with 10 bases between. Germline V CDR1 and CDR2: SGHAT, FQNNGV. The CDR3 contains 13 residues. CDR3 amino acids: CASSRVGAGELFF. The CDR3, as DNA: TGTGCCAGCAGCCGAGTGGGGGCCGGGGAGCTGTTTTTT.